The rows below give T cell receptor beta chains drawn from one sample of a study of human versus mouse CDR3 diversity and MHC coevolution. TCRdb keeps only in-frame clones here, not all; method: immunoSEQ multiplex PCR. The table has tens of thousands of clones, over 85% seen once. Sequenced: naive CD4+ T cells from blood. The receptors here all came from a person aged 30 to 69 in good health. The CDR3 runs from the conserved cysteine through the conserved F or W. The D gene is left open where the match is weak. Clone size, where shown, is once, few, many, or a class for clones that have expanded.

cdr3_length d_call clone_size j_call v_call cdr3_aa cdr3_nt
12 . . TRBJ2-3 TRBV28 CASSLLRDTQYF TGTGCCAGCAGTTTATTGCGGGATACGCAGTATTTT
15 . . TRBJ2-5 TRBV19 CASSIGQRDGETQYF TGTGCCAGTAGTATAGGACAACGGGATGGGGAGACCCAGTACTTC
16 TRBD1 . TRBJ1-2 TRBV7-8 CASSSTGEPLFYGYTF TGTGCCAGCAGCTCGACAGGGGAGCCCCTCTTTTATGGCTACACCTTC
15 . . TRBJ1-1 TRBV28 CASSLSEPMNTEAFF TGTGCCAGCAGTTTGAGTGAGCCCATGAACACTGAAGCTTTCTTT
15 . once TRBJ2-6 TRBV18 CASSMDSSGANVLTF TGTGCCAGCTCGATGGACAGCTCTGGGGCCAACGTCCTGACTTTC
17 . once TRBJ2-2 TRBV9 CASSVDSLPAVTGELFF TGTGCCAGCAGCGTAGACTCTCTGCCCGCGGTCACCGGGGAGCTGTTTTTT
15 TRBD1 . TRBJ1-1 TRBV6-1 CASSRDRDMNTEAFF TGTGCCAGCAGCCGGGACAGGGACATGAACACTGAAGCTTTCTTT
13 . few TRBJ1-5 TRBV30 CAWKAGSNQPQHF TGTGCCTGGAAGGCGGGTAGCAATCAGCCCCAGCATTTT
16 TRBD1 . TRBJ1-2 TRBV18 CASSPQPTGVGYGYTF TGTGCCAGCTCACCACAACCGACAGGGGTTGGCTATGGCTACACCTTC
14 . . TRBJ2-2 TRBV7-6 CASGGAGSTGELFF TGTGCCAGCGGAGGGGCGGGGTCCACCGGGGAGCTGTTTTTT
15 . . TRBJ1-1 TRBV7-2 CASSLLLRSNTEAFF TGTGCCAGCAGCTTACTTTTGAGGTCGAACACTGAAGCTTTCTTT
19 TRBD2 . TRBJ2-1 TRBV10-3 CAISEPGAGGHSSYNEQFF TGTGCCATCAGTGAGCCGGGTGCGGGGGGTCATAGCTCCTACAATGAGCAGTTCTTC
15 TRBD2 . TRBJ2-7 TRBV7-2 CASSLDSGGSYEQYF TGTGCCAGCAGCTTAGATAGCGGGGGGTCCTACGAGCAGTACTTC
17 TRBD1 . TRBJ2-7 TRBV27 CASRPFTGTGDSYEQYF TGTGCCAGCAGGCCATTCACCGGGACAGGGGATTCCTACGAGCAGTACTTC
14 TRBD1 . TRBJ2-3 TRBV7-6 CASSWGQVTDTQYF TGTGCCAGCAGCTGGGGACAGGTCACAGATACGCAGTATTTT
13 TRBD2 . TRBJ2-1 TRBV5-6 CASSGGEYNEQFF TGTGCCAGCAGCGGGGGGGAATACAATGAGCAGTTCTTC
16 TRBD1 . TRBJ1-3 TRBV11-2 CASSLDPGTGGNTIYF TGTGCCAGCAGCTTAGATCCGGGGACAGGTGGAAACACCATATATTTT
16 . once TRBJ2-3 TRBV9 CASSVGGQPRADTQYF TGTGCCAGCAGCGTAGGAGGGCAGCCTAGGGCAGATACGCAGTATTTT
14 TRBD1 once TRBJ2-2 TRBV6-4 CASSAGTGVGELFF TGTGCCAGCAGTGCCGGGACAGGGGTCGGGGAGCTGTTTTTT
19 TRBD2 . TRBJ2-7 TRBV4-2 CASSQAGTSGRSSSYEQYF TGTGCCAGCAGCCAAGCCGGGACTAGCGGGAGGTCGAGCTCCTACGAGCAGTACTTC
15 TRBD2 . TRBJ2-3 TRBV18 CASSPQRDSTDTQYF TGTGCCAGCTCACCCCAGCGGGACAGCACAGATACGCAGTATTTT
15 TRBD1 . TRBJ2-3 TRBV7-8 CASSLGTGATDTQYF TGTGCCAGCAGCCTCGGGACAGGAGCCACAGATACGCAGTATTTT
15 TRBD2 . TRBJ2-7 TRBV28 CASSKWTSGMEEQYF TGTGCCAGCAGTAAATGGACTAGCGGGATGGAAGAGCAGTACTTC
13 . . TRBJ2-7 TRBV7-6 CASRPGNSYEQYF TGTGCCAGTCGTCCAGGAAACTCCTACGAGCAGTACTTC
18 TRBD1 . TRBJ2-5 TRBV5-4 CASRHGGTGGAGQETQYF TGTGCCAGCAGGCATGGGGGGACAGGGGGCGCGGGGCAAGAGACCCAGTACTTC